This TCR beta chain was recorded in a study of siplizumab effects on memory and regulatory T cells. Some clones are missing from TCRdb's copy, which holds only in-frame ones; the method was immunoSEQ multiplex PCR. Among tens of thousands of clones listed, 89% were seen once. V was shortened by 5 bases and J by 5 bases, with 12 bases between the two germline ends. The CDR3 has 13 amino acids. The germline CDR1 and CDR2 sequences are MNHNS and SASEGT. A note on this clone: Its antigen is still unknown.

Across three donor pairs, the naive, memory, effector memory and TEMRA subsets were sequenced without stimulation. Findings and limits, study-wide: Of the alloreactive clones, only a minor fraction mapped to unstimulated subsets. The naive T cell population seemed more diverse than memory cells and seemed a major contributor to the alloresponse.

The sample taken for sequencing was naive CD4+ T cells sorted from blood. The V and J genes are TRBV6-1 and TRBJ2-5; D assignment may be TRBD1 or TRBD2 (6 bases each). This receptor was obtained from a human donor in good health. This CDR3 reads CASSRGRSETQYF. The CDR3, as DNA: TGTGCCAGCAGTCGGGGGCGTAGCGAGACCCAGTACTTC.